The present TCR beta chain was sequenced within a study of shared clonotypes between healthy human individuals. Sequenced by immunoSEQ multiplex PCR; TCRdb stores in-frame clones only, minus some. Of about a million clones in the sample, about 76% were seen once. The study drew all its donors from Caucasian adults living in Nashville, Tennessee. This CDR3 is built from 12 residues. With 7 bases removed from V and 3 bases from J, the gap between germline ends came to 10 bases. Germline V gene sequence: CDR1 WSHSY, CDR2 SAAADI. This receptor was obtained from a man aged 18 to 35 in good health. V and J are TRBV10-2 and TRBJ2-7, with D possibly being TRBD1 (5 bases). Sequenced input: memory CD4+ T cells sorted from blood. Described subset: CD45RA-negative fraction. The CDR3 DNA reads as TGCGCCAGCACCGAGACAGACTACGAGCAGTACTTC. Its translation is CASTETDYEQYF.